This section outlines one TCR beta chain sequence together with its context. This clonotype occurred a few times. The antigen it recognizes is unknown. Base quality data are lacking; no much larger clone is found one base away. The CDR3 sequence holds 17 residues, the cysteine and phenylalanine included. Left in the record is the CDR3 DNA by itself, 51 bases read in frame from the first base. The CDR1 and CDR2 encoded by the germline V gene are SGHVS and FQNEAQ. V loses 2 bases at its end and J loses 2 bases; junction bases beyond the gene matches: 8. The data were taken from a study of T-cell reconstitution after alpha-beta-depleted transplantation in children (dated by TCRdb to about 2016). About the study as a whole: T-cell immune reconstitution after TCRalphabeta/CD19-depleted allogeneic hematopoietic cell transplantation in children was quantitatively tracked in the study by means of TCR repertoire profiling.

The receptor library was made with PCR. The instrument given in TCRdb is Illumina HiSeq 2500. TCR library preparation used molecular barcoding, with unique molecular identifiers applied to normalize quantification of the TCRbeta repertoire. TCRdb's own reprocessing of the public reads used fastp at Q25 and MiXCR and kept productive beta chains. For every CDR3 protein sequence, its rows merge into one entry that carries the most common genes and DNA. Present in this sample are just under 550,000 distinct CDR3 sequences, around 20% of which were seen just once. The ten largest account for approximately 3% of the sample.

Sample: PBMCs from the stem cell graft donor, taken from the stem cell graft. The chain joins TRBV7-8 to TRBJ2-1, with TRBD2 matching 8 junction bases. The TCR comes from a human donor who donated a stem cell graft to a child with acute lymphoblastic leukemia. The bases are TGTGCCAGCAGCTTAAACCTGCGGGAGGTAACCTACAATGAGCAGTTCTTC. Its protein product is CASSLNLREVTYNEQFF. This CDR3, with the reference TRBV7-8 and TRBJ2-1 proteins standing in past its ends, gives the full variable domain GAGVSQSPRYKVAKRGQDVALRCDPISGHVSLFWYQQALGQGPEFLTYFQNEAQLDKSGLPSDRFFAERPEGSVSTLKIQRTQQEDSAVYLCASSLNLREVTYNEQFFGPGTRLTVL.